This T cell receptor beta chain is from a study of T cell responses to AZD1222 COVID-19 vaccine. Study context: Pooled samples include second doses given at about 4 or 12 weeks.

Only in-frame clones appear in the TCRdb table, and some are missing; sequencing was by immunoSEQ multiplex PCR. The sample has approximately 160,000 clones, around 90% seen once; the top ten hold about 5.3%. The length of the CDR3 is 15 residues. Looked up from germline, CDR1 is MNHEY and CDR2 is SVGAGI. V gave up 2 bases and J gave up 5 bases, with 15 bases separating them. Study-wide results and limits: Most donors were white British and more were female, and clonal diversity was possibly underestimated. No repertoire was sampled before or during the peak T cell response, only after it.

About this clone: Its specificity is unknown.

The V gene is TRBV6-5, the J gene TRBJ1-2; D is perhaps TRBD1 (6 bases). Sequencing was performed on peripheral blood, taken on day 0 of AZD1222 vaccination. This clonotype was obtained from an adult in good health. As DNA, the CDR3 is TGTGCCAGCAGTTACCAAGGACAGCAAGCTTATGGCTACACCTTC. The encoded protein is CASSYQGQQAYGYTF.